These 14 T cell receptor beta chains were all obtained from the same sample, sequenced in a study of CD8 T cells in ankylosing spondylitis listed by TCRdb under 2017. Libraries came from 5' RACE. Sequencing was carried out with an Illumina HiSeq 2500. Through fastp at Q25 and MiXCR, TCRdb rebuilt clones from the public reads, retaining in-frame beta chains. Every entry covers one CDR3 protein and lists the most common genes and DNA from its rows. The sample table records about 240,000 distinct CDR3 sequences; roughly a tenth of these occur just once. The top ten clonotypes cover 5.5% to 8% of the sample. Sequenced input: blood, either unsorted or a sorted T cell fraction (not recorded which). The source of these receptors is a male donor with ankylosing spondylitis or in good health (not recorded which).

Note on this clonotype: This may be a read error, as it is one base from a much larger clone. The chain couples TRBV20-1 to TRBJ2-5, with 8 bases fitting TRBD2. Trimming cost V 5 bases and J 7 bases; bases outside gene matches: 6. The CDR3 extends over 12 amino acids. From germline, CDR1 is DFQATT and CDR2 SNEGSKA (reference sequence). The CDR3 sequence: CSAPLRGATQYF. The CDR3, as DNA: TGCAGTGCTCCCTTGCGGGGGGCGACCCAGTACTTC.

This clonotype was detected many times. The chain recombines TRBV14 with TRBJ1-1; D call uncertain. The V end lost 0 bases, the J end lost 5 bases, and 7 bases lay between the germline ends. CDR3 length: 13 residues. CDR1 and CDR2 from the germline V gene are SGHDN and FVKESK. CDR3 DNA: TGTGCCAGCAGCCAAGATCGGGTTACTGAAGCTTTCTTT. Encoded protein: CASSQDRVTEAFF. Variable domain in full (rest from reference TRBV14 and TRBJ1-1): EAGVTQFPSHSVIEKGQTVTLRCDPISGHDNLYWYRRVMGKEIKFLLHFVKESKQDESGMPNNRFLAERTGGTYSTLKVQPAELEDSGVYFCASSQDRVTEAFFGQGTRLTVV.

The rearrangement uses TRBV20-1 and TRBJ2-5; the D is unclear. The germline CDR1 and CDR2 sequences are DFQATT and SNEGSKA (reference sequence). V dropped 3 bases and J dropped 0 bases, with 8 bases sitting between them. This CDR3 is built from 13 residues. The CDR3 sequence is CSARAEYQETQYF. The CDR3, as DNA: TGCAGTGCTAGGGCGGAATACCAAGAGACCCAGTACTTC.

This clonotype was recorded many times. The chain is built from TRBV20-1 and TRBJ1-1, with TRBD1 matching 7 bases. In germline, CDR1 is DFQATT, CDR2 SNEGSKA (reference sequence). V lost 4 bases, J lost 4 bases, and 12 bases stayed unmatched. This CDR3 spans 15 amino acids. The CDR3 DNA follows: TGCAGTGCTAAATCGCTGACAGGGTGGGGCACTGAAGCTTTCTTT. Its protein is CSAKSLTGWGTEAFF.

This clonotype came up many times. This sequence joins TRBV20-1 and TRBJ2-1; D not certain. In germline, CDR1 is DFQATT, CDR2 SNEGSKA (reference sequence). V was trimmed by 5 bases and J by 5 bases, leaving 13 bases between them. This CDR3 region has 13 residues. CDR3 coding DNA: TGCAGTGCTGATCTAATTGTCCACAATGAGCAGTTCTTC. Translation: CSADLIVHNEQFF.

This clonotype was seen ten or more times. CDR3 in amino acids: CSARDRRGSSYEQYF. CDR3 DNA: TGCAGTGCTAGAGATCGGCGAGGGAGCTCCTACGAGCAGTACTTC. This chain joins TRBV20-1 and TRBJ2-7; possibly TRBD2 for D (5 bases). The germline V gene encodes CDR1 DFQATT and CDR2 SNEGSKA (reference sequence). V gave up 0 bases and J gave up 0 bases, with 12 bases separating them. The CDR3 length is 15 residues.

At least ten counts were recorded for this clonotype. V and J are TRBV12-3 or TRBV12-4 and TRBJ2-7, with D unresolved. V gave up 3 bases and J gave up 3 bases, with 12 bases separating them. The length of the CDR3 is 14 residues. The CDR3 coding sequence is TGTGCCAGCAGTTTTTCTCCACAAGACTACGAGCAGTACTTC. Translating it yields CASSFSPQDYEQYF.

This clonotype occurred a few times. CDR3 bases: TGTGCCAGCAGCCGGGGGGAGGATCAGCCCCAGCATTTT. Translation: CASSRGEDQPQHF. The chain recombines TRBV6-1 with TRBJ1-5; a weak D match, TRBD1 (5 bases). V lost 6 bases and J 5 bases, leaving 11 bases between the germline ends. Germline V CDR1 and CDR2: MNHNS, SASEGT. The CDR3 is made up of 13 amino acids.

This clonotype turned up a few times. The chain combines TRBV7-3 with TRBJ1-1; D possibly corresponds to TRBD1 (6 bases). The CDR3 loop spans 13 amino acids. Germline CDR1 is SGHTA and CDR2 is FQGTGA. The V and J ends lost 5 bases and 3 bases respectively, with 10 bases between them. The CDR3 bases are TGTGCCAGCAGCGAAAACAGGGACACTGAAGCTTTCTTT. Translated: CASSENRDTEAFF.

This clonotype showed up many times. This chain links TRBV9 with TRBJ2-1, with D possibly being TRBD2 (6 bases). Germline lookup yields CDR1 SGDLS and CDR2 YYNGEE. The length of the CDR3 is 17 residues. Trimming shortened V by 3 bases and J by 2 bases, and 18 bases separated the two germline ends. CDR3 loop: CASSAAGRPLPYNEQFF. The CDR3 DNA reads TGTGCCAGCAGCGCTGCGGGACGGCCATTACCCTACAATGAGCAGTTCTTC.

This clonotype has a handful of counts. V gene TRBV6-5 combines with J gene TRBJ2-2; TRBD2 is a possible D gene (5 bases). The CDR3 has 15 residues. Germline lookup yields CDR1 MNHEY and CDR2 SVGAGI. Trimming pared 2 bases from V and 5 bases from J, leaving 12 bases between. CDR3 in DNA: TGTGCCAGCAGTTACGCGACCTGGGAGACCGGGGAGCTGTTTTTT. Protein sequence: CASSYATWETGELFF.

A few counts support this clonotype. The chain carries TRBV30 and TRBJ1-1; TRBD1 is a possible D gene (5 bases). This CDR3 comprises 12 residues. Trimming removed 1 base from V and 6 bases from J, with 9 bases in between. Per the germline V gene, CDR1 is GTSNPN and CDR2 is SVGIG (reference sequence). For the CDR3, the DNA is TGTGCCTGGAGTGAAGGGGTCGCTGAAGCTTTCTTT. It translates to CAWSEGVAEAFF. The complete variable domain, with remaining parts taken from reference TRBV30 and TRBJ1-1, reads SQTIHQWPATLVQPVGSPLSLECTVEGTSNPNLYWYRQAAGRGLQLLFYSVGIGQISSEVPQNLSASRPQDRQFILSSKKLLLSDSGFYLCAWSEGVAEAFFGQGTRLTVV.

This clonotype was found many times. CDR3 bases: TGTGCCACCAGCAAGGAGATTCCGGTTTTGGATTTACAAGAGACCCAGTACTTC. It yields the protein CATSKEIPVLDLQETQYF. The rearrangement uses TRBV15 and TRBJ2-5; D is unclear. Trimming left V 4 bases short and J 2 bases short, with 23 bases between. The CDR3 covers 18 residues. Germline V CDR1 and CDR2: LNHNV, YYDKDF (reference sequence). Supplemented by reference TRBV15 and TRBJ2-5, the full variable domain reads DAMVIQNPRYQVTQFGKPVTLSCSQTLNHNVMYWYQQKSSQAPKLLFHYYDKDFNNEADTPDNFQSRRPNTSFCFLDIRSPGLGDTAMYLCATSKEIPVLDLQETQYFGPGTRLLVL.

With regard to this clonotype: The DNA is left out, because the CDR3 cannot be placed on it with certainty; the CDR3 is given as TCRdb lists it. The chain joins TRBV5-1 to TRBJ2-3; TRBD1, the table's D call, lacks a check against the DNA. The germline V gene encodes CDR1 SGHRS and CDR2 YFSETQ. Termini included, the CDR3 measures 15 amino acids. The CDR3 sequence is CASSILGHDTDTQYF.